This is a list of T cell receptor beta chains from one sample in a study of blood T cell repertoires in COVID-19. The assay was immunoSEQ multiplex PCR, and TCRdb's table has in-frame clones only and misses some. The sample yields tens of thousands of clones, 80% to 90% seen once. Sequencing was performed on peripheral blood. The receptors were sampled from a woman in her fifties or sixties with acute or convalescent COVID-19. Each CDR3 is given with its conserved first and last residue. D genes are given only for firm matches. Rows may omit the clone size; those that give it use once, few, many or a size class.

clone size,V gene,D gene,J gene,CDR3 DNA,CDR3 protein
.,TRBV28,TRBD1,TRBJ2-3,TGTGCCAGCGTAGGAAGCAGGGGGCGCCCCACAGATACGCAGTATTTT,CASVGSRGRPTDTQYF
.,TRBV6-6,.,TRBJ1-4,TGTGCCAGCAACGAACTCGCGAGGGCTAATGAAAAACTGTTTTTT,CASNELARANEKLFF
.,TRBV6-1,.,TRBJ2-5,TGTGCCAGCAGTGAATCCGGGGGAATTTTCCAAGAGACCCAGTACTTC,CASSESGGIFQETQYF
.,TRBV24-1,TRBD2,TRBJ2-3,TGTGCCACCAGTGAAATTAGCGGGGACACAGATACGCAGTATTTT,CATSEISGDTDTQYF
.,TRBV7-2,.,TRBJ2-7,TGTGCCAGCAGCTCAAGGGCGGGCCCGGCCTACGAGCAGTACTTC,CASSSRAGPAYEQYF
.,TRBV28,.,TRBJ1-2,TGTGCCAGCAGTTTGAGGAGCTATGGCTACACCTTC,CASSLRSYGYTF
.,TRBV21-1,.,TRBJ1-1,TGTGCCAGCAGCAAAGTTGGGGGGACAGGGGCCGCTGAAGCTTTCTTT,CASSKVGGTGAAEAFF
.,TRBV5-1,TRBD1,TRBJ2-5,TGCGCCAGCAGCGCCAAGGGACAGGGACAAGAGACCCAGTACTTC,CASSAKGQGQETQYF
few,TRBV9,.,TRBJ1-2,TGTGCCAGTAACGGGGGGGACTATGGCTACACCTTC,CASNGGDYGYTF
.,TRBV5-4,.,TRBJ1-1,TGTGCCAGCACTTCACGGGGGGGTCGGGACACTGAAGCTTTCTTT,CASTSRGGRDTEAFF
.,TRBV30,TRBD1,TRBJ2-7,TGTGCCTGGAGTGTACAGGGGGTCTCCTACGAGCAGTACTTC,CAWSVQGVSYEQYF
.,TRBV11-3,.,TRBJ2-2,TGTGCCAGCAGCTTACGTGACAGGGGACTACCCGGGGAGCTGTTTTTT,CASSLRDRGLPGELFF
.,TRBV6-2/TRBV6-3,TRBD1,TRBJ2-5,TGTGCCAGCAGTTTCGGACAGGTTCTCGTGACCCAGTACTTC,CASSFGQVLVTQYF
.,TRBV9,TRBD1,TRBJ2-2,TGTGCCAGCAGCGCCACCGGGACAGGGGACACCGGGGAGCTGTTTTTT,CASSATGTGDTGELFF
.,TRBV7-9,TRBD2,TRBJ2-1,TGTGCCAGCAGCTTATTAAGGGCCCTAGCGGGGCCCTACAATGAGCAGTTCTTC,CASSLLRALAGPYNEQFF
.,TRBV30,.,TRBJ2-1,TGTGCCTGGAGTGTCCAGGGTGAGCAGTTCTTC,CAWSVQGEQFF
.,TRBV29-1,TRBD1,TRBJ1-1,TGCAGCGTTCCGGGACAGGGCGCCACTGAAGCTTTCTTT,CSVPGQGATEAFF
few,TRBV6-1,TRBD1,TRBJ1-1,TGTGCCAGCAGTGAAAGGAAGACAGGGGGCCGCACTGAAGCTTTCTTT,CASSERKTGGRTEAFF
.,TRBV10-3,TRBD1,TRBJ1-1,TGTGCCATCAGTGGAGACAGGGTGGACACTGAAGCTTTCTTT,CAISGDRVDTEAFF
few,TRBV3-1/TRBV3-2,TRBD2,TRBJ2-1,TGTGCCAGCAGCTATAGTTCCGGACTAGCTGTCTCCTACAATGAGCAGTTCTTC,CASSYSSGLAVSYNEQFF
once,TRBV18,.,TRBJ2-5,TGTGCCAGCTCTCCTTTCGTCCGGGGTGAAGAGACCCAGTACTTC,CASSPFVRGEETQYF
.,TRBV30,TRBD2,TRBJ2-5,TGTGCCTGGCAAGCGGGGGGAGGGGAGACCCAGTACTTC,CAWQAGGGETQYF
few,TRBV6-2/TRBV6-3,.,TRBJ1-6,TGTGCCAGCAGTTCCATCGCCTCCTTAACTGGTTCACCCCTCCACTTT,CASSSIASLTGSPLHF
few,TRBV10-3,TRBD1,TRBJ1-5,TGTGCCATCAGTAATCCAGGGGGCCGGTGGTCGGGTTCTGGCAATCAGCCCCAGCATTTT,CAISNPGGRWSGSGNQPQHF
.,TRBV20-1,.,TRBJ1-1,TGCAGTGCCCCCAAAGCCACTGAAGCTTTCTTT,CSAPKATEAFF
.,TRBV9,.,TRBJ1-1,TGTGCCAGCAGCGTAGCAGGGCGGAACACTGAAGCTTTCTTT,CASSVAGRNTEAFF
.,TRBV4-2,.,TRBJ1-1,TGTGCCAGCAGCCCTCGACTAATTCTGCTTAACACTGAAGCTTTCTTT,CASSPRLILLNTEAFF
.,TRBV7-2,.,TRBJ1-5,TGTGCCAGCAGCCTACAGGGAGGGAAGCAGCCCCAGCATTTT,CASSLQGGKQPQHF
.,TRBV28,.,TRBJ1-1,TGTGCCAGCACCTCTCCGCTACAACACCAGGGCACTGAAGCTTTCTTT,CASTSPLQHQGTEAFF
.,TRBV29-1,.,TRBJ2-5,TGCAGCGTCAGCAGGGGACAAGAGACCCAGTACTTC,CSVSRGQETQYF
.,TRBV30,.,TRBJ1-1,TGTGCCTGGGAATTACAGGGTATCCCGTCTGAAGCTTTCTTT,CAWELQGIPSEAFF
.,TRBV14,.,TRBJ2-7,TGTGCCAGCAGCCAAGCGGTACACCAATTGAGGGCCTACGAGCAGTACTTC,CASSQAVHQLRAYEQYF
.,TRBV19,.,TRBJ1-1,TGTGCCAGTACTAAAGGCACAGGGAGAAAGGGAACCTCCGGGGCTTTCTTT,CASTKGTGRKGTSGAFF
.,TRBV10-1,TRBD1,TRBJ2-5,TGCGCCAGCAGTAAAACCGGGACAGAAGAGACCCAGTACTTC,CASSKTGTEETQYF
few,TRBV27,TRBD2,TRBJ2-3,TGTGCCAGCAGTTCTACGCCGGGGGGTTACACAGATACGCAGTATTTT,CASSSTPGGYTDTQYF
.,TRBV3-1/TRBV3-2,TRBD1,TRBJ2-2,TGTGCCAGCAGCCGCCAGGGACAGGGGAACACCGGGGAGCTGTTTTTT,CASSRQGQGNTGELFF